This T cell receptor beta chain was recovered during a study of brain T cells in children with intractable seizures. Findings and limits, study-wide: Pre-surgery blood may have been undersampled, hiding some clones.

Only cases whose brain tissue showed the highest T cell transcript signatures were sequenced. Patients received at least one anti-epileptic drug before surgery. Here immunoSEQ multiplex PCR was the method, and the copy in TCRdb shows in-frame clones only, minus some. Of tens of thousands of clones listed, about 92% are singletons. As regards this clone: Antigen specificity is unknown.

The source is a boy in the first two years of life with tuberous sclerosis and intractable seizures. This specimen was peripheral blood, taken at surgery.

The CDR3 spells CASRDRAGNTIYF. CDR3 sequence (DNA): TGTGCCAGCAGGGACAGGGCTGGAAACACCATATATTTT. The chain combines TRBV2 with TRBJ1-3; the match to TRBD1 covers 8 bases. The CDR3 is 13 residues long. V trimming: 6 bases; J trimming: 2 bases; junction bases outside the gene matches: 0. Germline CDR1 reads SNHLY; CDR2 reads FYNNEI.